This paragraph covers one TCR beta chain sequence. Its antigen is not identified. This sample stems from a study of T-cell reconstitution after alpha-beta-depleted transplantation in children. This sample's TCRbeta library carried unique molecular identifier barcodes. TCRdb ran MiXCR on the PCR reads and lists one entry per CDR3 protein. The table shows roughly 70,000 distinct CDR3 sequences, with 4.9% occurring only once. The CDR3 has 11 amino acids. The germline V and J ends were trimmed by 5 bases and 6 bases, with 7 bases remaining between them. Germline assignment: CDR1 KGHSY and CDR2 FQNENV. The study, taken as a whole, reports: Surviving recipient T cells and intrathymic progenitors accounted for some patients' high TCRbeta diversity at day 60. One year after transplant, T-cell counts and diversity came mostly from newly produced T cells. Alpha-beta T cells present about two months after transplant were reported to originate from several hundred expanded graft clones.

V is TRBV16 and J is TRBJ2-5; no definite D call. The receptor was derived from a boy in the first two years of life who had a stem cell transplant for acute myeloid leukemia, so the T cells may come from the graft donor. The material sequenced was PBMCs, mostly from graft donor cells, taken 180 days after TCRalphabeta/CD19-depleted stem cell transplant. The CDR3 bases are TGTGCCAGCAGCTCCGCCCAGACCCAGTACTTC. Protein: CASSSAQTQYF.